This T cell receptor beta chain appears in the sequencing data of a study of T cells in Graves' hyperthyroidism and ophthalmopathy. Study information: Prior to any treatment, at the point of initial diagnosis, peripheral blood was collected.

The sample holds many counts of this clonotype. Amplification of TCR beta CDR3 regions used RNA as the template. An initial round of RT-PCR targeting the TCR CDR3 relied on the HTBI primer set. MiXCR, run by TCRdb on the multiplex PCR reads, gives a single entry per CDR3 protein. The data contain a few hundred thousand distinct CDR3 sequences, roughly a sixth of them seen just once; the ten biggest clones take up less than 3.5%. The germline V gene encodes CDR1 LGHDT and CDR2 YNNKEL (reference sequence). This CDR3 comprises 14 residues. The germline V and J ends were trimmed by 4 bases and 4 bases, with 13 bases remaining between them. Uncontrolled infection, other autoimmune disease, pregnancy and lactation each barred patients from inclusion.

Sequences were obtained from blood. The TCR sequence derives from a woman between 35 and 50 years old with Graves' ophthalmopathy. The chain employs TRBV3-1 and TRBJ1-2, with a tentative D call TRBD1 (5 bases). This CDR3 reads CASSLTSDTYGYTF. In DNA form, the CDR3 reads TGTGCCAGCAGCCTGACATCGGACACCTATGGCTACACCTTC.